The present entry profiles one T cell receptor (beta chain) with its context. The CDR3 has 22 residues. V dropped 6 bases and J dropped 0; count of bases not matched to a gene: 26. This record belongs to a study of blood T cells in healthy people across ages. In the study overall: Researchers report that template switching captured about one barcoded beta molecule per two T cells.

With a J-beta primer mix and a sample-barcoded 5' primer, a second PCR ran roughly 6 to 11 cycles. Each CDR3 protein is one row after TCRdb ran MiXCR on the 5' RACE reads. The table has under 800,000 distinct CDR3 sequences, around 21% seen once. The chain recombines TRBV12-3 or TRBV12-4 with TRBJ2-1; 7 nucleotides line up with TRBD1. Sequenced sample: blood. The clonotype was recovered from a man in his sixties or seventies in good health. The chain's CDR3 is CASRIPGQSPKTPKSSYNEQFF. The CDR3 DNA sequence: TGTGCCAGCAGGATTCCGGGACAGTCCCCGAAAACACCGAAGAGCTCCTACAATGAGCAGTTCTTC.